The clone carrying this T cell receptor (beta chain) occurred many times. Co-extracted RNA and DNA came from 20-30 mg of unsorted bulk tissue. Cases comprised patients with primary liver carcinoma who received surgical resection. The data originate from a study of tumor-infiltrating lymphocytes in primary liver carcinoma. Study as a whole: Patients were men and women aged 30 to 69 years. Stage T1-T3 N0M0 tumors spanned about 4 to 11 cm.

The authors made TCR beta cDNA from around 500 ng total RNA with a constant-region primer. It was through three nested multiplex PCR rounds of slightly modified ARM-PCR that TCR beta libraries arose. For approximately 10 cycles apiece, the opening two PCR rounds ran with TRBV1-TRBV30 forward primers and a C-beta reverse primer. One entry per CDR3 protein, called by TCRdb with MiXCR from the multiplex PCR reads. The sample lists 75,000 to 80,000 distinct CDR3 sequences; under 75% were seen once. CDR1 MDHEN and CDR2 SYDVKM come from the germline V gene. This CDR3 comprises 17 residues. Germline trimming cut 4 bases from V and 0 bases from J; bases unmatched to any gene: 8.

The chain joins TRBV28 to TRBJ2-4; 8 bases align to TRBD1. The sequence came from a man aged 40-50 years with primary liver carcinoma and hepatitis B virus infection. The sequenced sample consisted of tumor-adjacent normal liver tissue. CDR3: CASSSGGSTLAKNIQYF. DNA for the CDR3: TGTGCCAGCAGTTCAGGGGGCTCCACCCTAGCCAAAAACATTCAGTACTTC.